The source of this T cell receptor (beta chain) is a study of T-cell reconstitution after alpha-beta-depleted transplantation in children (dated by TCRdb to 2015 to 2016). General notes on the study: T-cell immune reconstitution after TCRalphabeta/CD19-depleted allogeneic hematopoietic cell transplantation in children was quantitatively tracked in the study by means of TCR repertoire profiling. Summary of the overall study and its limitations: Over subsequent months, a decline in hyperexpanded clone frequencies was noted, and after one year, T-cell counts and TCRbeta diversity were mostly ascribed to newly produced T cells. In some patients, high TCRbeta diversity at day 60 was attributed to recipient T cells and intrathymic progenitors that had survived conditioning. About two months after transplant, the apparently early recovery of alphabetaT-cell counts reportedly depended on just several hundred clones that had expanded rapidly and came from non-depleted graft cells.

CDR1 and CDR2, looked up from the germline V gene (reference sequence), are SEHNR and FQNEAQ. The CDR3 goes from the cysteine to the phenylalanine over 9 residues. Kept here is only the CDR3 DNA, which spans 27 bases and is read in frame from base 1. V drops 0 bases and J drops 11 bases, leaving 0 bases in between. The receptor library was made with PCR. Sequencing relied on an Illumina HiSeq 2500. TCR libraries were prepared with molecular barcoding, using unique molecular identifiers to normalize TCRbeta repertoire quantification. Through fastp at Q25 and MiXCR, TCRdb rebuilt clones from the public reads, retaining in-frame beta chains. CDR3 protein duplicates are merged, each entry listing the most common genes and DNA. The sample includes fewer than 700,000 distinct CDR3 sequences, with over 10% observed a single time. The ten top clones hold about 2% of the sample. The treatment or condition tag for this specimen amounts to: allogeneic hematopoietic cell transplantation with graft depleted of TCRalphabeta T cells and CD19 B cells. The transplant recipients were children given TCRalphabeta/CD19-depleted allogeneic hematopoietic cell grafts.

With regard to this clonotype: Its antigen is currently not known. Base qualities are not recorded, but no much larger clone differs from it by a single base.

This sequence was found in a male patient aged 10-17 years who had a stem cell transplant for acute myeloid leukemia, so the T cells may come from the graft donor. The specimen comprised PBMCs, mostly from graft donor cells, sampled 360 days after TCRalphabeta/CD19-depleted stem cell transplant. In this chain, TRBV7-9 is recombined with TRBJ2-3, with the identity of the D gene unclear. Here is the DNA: TGTGCCAGCAGCTTAGCGCAGTATTTT. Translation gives CASSLAQYF.